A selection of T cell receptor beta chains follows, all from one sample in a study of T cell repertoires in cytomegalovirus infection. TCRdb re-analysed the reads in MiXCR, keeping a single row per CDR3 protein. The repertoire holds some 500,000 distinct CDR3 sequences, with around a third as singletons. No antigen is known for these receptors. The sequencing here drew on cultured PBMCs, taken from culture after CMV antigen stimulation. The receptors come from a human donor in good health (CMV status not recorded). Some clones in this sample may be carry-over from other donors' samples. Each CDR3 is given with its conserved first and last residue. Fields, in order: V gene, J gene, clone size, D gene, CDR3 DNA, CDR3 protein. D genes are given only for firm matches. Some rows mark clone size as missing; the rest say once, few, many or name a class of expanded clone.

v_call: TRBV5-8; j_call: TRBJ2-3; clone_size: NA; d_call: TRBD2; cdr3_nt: TGTGCCAGCAGCTTGTGGAGGACTCGAGCGGGAGCGGCAGATACGCAGTATTTT; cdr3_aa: CASSLWRTRAGAADTQYF
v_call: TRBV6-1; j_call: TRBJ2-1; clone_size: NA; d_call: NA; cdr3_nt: TGTGCCAGCAGTGAACTGAACGATGAGCAGTTCTTC; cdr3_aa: CASSELNDEQFF
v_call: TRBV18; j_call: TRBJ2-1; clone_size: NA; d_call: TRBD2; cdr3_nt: TGTGCCAGCTCACCCCTAGCGGTTGTTGGAAATGAGCAGTTCTTC; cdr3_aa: CASSPLAVVGNEQFF
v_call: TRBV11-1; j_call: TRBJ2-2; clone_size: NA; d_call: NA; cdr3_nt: TGTGCCAGCAATCCCGGGACGGCGAACACCGGGGAGCTGTTTTTT; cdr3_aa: CASNPGTANTGELFF
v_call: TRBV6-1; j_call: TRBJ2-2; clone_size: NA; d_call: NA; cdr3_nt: TGTGCCAGCAGGACACAGGGAATGAACACCGGGGAGCTGTTTTTT; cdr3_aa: CASRTQGMNTGELFF
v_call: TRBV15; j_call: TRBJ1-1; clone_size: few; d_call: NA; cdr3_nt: TGTGCCACCAGCCCCGCCAGGGGAGGTACTGAAGCTTTCTTT; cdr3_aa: CATSPARGGTEAFF
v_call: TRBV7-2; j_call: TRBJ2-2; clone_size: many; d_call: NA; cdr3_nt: TGTGCCAGCAGCCCCTGGGGGCGGGACGCCGGGGAGCTGTTTTTT; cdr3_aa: CASSPWGRDAGELFF
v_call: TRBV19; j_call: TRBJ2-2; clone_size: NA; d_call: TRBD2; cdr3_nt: TGTGCCAGTACCAGGACTAGCGGGAGCGACACCGGGGAGCTGTTTTTT; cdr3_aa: CASTRTSGSDTGELFF
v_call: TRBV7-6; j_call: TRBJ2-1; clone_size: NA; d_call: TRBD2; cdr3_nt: TGTGCCAGCAGCGCGGGGACTAGCGGCCCTTTTTTGAAGCAGTTCTTC; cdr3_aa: CASSAGTSGPFLKQFF
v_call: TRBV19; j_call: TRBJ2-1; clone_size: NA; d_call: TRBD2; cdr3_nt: TGTGCCAGTAGTATTCTAGCGGGCTTTACCAGCTCCTACAATGAGCAGTTCTTC; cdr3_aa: CASSILAGFTSSYNEQFF
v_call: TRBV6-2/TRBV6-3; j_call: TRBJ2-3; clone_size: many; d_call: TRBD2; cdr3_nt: TGTGCCAGCAGTTATCCCTTCACTAGCGGCCCAGGCGCAGATACGCAGTATTTT; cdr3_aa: CASSYPFTSGPGADTQYF
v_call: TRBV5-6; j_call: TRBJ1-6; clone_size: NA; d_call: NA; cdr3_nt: TGTGCCAGCAGCTCGGACTCCTCGGGTTCACCCCTCCACTTT; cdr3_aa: CASSSDSSGSPLHF
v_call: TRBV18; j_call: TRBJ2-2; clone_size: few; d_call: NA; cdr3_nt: TGTGCCAGCTCACCAGGGCTAGTCAACACCGGGGAGCTGTTTTTT; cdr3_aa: CASSPGLVNTGELFF
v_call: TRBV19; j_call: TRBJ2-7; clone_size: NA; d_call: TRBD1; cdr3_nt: TGTGCCAGTAGTAATGGACAGGGGGCCTACGAGCAGTACTTC; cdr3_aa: CASSNGQGAYEQYF
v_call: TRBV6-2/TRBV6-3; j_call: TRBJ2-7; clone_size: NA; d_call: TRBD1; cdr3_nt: TGTGCCAGCAGTTACGGGACAGACTCCTACGAGCAGTACTTC; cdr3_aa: CASSYGTDSYEQYF
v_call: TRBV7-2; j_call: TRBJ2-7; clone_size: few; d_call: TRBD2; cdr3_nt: TGTGCCAGCAGTAGTAGCGGGTTCTCCTACGAGCAGTACTTC; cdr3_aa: CASSSSGFSYEQYF
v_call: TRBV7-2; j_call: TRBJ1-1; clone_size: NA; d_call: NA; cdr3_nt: TGTGCCAGCAGCTTAGGGGTTTGGGCCCGGAACACTGAAGCTTTCTTT; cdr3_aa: CASSLGVWARNTEAFF
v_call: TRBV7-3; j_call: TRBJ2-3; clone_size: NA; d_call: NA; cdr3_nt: TGTGCCGGCAGCTCGGCCGGGGATACGCAGTATTTT; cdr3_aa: CAGSSAGDTQYF
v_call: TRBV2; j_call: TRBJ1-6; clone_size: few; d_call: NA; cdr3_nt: TGTGCCAGCAGTGAAAGGGCCCCCTATAATTCACCCCTCCACTTT; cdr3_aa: CASSERAPYNSPLHF
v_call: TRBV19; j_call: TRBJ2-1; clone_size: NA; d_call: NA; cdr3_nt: TGTGCCAGTAGTACCTCGGGACTTTGGGCCTACAATGAGCAGTTCTTC; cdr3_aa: CASSTSGLWAYNEQFF
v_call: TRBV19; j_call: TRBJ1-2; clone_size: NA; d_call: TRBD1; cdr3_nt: TGTGCCAGTAGTATTCAGACAGGGCCCTCCTATGGCTACACCTTC; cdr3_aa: CASSIQTGPSYGYTF
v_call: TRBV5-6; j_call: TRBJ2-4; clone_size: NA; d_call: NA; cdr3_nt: TGTGCCAGCAGCTTGGGAGGGATCATTCAGTACTTC; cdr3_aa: CASSLGGIIQYF
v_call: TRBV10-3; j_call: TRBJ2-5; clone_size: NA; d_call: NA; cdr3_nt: TGTGCCAACCGGCCGGCCGGAGGGGAGACCCAGTACTTC; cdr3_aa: CANRPAGGETQYF
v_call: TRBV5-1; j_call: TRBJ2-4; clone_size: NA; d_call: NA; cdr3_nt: TGCGCCAGCAGATTCGCGGGCATTCAGTACTTC; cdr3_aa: CASRFAGIQYF
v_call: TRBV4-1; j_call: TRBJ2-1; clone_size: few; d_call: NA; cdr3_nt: TGCGCCAGCAGCCAAGGGGCCAATGAGCAGTTCTTC; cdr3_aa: CASSQGANEQFF
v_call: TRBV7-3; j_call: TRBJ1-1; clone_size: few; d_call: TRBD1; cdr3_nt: TGTGCCAGCAGCATATGGACAGGGCCGAACACTGAAGCTTTCTTT; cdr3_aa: CASSIWTGPNTEAFF
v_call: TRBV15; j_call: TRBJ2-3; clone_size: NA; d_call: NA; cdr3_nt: TGTGCCACCAGCCACTCTGTAGGGGCCACAGATACGCAGTATTTT; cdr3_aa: CATSHSVGATDTQYF
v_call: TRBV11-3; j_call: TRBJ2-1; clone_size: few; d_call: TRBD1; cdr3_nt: TGTGCCAGCAGCTTAGTGGGACAGGCTATTGATGAGCAGTTCTTC; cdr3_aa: CASSLVGQAIDEQFF
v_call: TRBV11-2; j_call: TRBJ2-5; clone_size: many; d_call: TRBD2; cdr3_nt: TGTGCCAGCAGCCTGAGGGCGACTAGCGGGAGTAGGGAGACCCAGTACTTC; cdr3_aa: CASSLRATSGSRETQYF
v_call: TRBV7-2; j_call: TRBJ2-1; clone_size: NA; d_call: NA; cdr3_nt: TGTGCCAGCAGCTTAGCGCCCTCGAAGCAGTTCTTC; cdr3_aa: CASSLAPSKQFF
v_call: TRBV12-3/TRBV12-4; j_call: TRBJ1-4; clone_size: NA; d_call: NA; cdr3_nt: TGTGCCAGCAAGGAGGGTCTGTGGAGTGAAAAACTGTTTTTT; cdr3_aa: CASKEGLWSEKLFF
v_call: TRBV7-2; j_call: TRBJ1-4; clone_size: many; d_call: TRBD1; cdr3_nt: TGTGCCAGCAGCTTTTTGGGACAGGGACAGGAAAAACTGTTTTTT; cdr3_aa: CASSFLGQGQEKLFF
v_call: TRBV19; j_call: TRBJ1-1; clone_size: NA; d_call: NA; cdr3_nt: TGTGCCAGTAGTATAGTTTTGGCCTCGGCCGCCTCGAACACTGAAGCTTTCTTT; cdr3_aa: CASSIVLASAASNTEAFF
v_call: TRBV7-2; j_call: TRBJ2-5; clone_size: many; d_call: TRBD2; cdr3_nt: TGTGCCAGCAGCTTAGGCCTGACTAGCGGGGGGCAAGAGACCCAGTACTTC; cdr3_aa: CASSLGLTSGGQETQYF
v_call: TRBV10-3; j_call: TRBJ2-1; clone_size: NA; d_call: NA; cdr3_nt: TGTGCCATCAGTGAGTCTGCGGACTACATCAATGAGCAGTTCTTC; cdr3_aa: CAISESADYINEQFF
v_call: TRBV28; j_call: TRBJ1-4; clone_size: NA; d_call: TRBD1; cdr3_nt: TGTGCCAGCCGCGACAGGGGGCGTGAAAAACTGTTTTTT; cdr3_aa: CASRDRGREKLFF
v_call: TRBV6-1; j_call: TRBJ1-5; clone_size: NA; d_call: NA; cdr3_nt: TGTGCCAGCCGCATGGGGCTGGGGGGTTGGCAGCCCCAGCATTTT; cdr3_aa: CASRMGLGGWQPQHF
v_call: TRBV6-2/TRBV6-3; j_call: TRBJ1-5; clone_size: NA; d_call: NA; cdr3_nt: TGTGCCAGCAGTGAGACCACAGGATATCAGCCCCAGCATTTT; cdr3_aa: CASSETTGYQPQHF
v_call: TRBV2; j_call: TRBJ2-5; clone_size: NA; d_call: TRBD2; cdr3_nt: TGTGCCGCTAGGGGACTAGCGGGAGATGGGGAGACCCAGTACTTC; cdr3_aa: CAARGLAGDGETQYF
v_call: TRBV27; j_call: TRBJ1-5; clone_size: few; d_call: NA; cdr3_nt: TGTGCCAGCAGTCCCCGAAGTTCTTGGATTAGCAATCAGCCCCAGCATTTT; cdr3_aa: CASSPRSSWISNQPQHF
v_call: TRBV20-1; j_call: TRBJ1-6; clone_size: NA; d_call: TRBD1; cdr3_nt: TGCAGTGCACCGGACAGGGAAGGTTCACCCCTCCACTTT; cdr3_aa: CSAPDREGSPLHF
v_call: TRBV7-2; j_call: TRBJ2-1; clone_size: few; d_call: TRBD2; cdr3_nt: TGTGCCAGCAGCTTGGTCAGACTAGCGGGCCCTTACAATGAGCAGTTCTTC; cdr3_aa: CASSLVRLAGPYNEQFF
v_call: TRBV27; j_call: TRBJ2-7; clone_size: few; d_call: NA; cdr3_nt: TGTGCCAGCAGTCCTCGGGTAGACGGGAGTTGGTCCTACGAGCAGTACTTC; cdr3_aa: CASSPRVDGSWSYEQYF
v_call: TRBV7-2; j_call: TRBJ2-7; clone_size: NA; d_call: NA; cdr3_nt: TGTGCCAGCAGCCCTGGCGCTAGGGCCGAGCAGTACTTC; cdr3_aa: CASSPGARAEQYF
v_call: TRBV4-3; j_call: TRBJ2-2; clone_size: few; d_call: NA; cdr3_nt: TGCGCCAGCAGCCAAGATCGGGGCACCGGGGAGCTGTTTTTT; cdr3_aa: CASSQDRGTGELFF
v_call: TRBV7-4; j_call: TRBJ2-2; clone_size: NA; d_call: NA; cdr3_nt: TGTGCCAGCAGCTTACGGGTAGGGGAGACCGGGGAGCTGTTTTTT; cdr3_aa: CASSLRVGETGELFF
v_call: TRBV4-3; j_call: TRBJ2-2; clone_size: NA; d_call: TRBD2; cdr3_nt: TGCGCCAGCAGCCAAGTCGGGGGGGACACCGGGGAGCTGTTTTTT; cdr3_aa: CASSQVGGDTGELFF
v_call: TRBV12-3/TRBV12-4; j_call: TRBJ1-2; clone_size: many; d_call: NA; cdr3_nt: TGTGCCAGCAGTTTGGGCAGGGCCAACTATGGCTACACCTTC; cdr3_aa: CASSLGRANYGYTF
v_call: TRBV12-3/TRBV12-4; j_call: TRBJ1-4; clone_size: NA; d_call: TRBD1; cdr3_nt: TGTGCCAGCAGCCGAGGACAGGGAGGAAAACTGTTTTTT; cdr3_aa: CASSRGQGGKLFF
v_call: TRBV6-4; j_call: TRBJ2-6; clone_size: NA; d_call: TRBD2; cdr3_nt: TGTGCCAGCAGTGACTCCCCGCTAGCGGGAGGACGTGGGGCCAACGTCCTGACTTTC; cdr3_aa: CASSDSPLAGGRGANVLTF
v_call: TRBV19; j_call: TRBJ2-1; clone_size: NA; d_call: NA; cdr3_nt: TGTGCCAGTAGGCTCGGGGGGCTAGCGTCCTACAATGAGCAGTTCTTC; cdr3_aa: CASRLGGLASYNEQFF
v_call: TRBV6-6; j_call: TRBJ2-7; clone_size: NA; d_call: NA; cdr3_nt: TGTGCCAGCAGTGATTCCGGGGCCTACGAGCAGTACTTC; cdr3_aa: CASSDSGAYEQYF
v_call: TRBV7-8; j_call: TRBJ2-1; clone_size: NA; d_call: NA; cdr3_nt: TGTGCCAGCAGCTTAGAGTTCGGACCCTACAATGAGCAGTTCTTC; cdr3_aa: CASSLEFGPYNEQFF
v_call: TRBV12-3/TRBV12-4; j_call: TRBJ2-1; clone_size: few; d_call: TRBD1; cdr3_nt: TGTGCCAGCGGAACAGGGGGATACAATGAGCAGTTCTTC; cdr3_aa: CASGTGGYNEQFF
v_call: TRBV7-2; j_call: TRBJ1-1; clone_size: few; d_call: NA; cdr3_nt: TGTGCCAGCAACCAGGGGAGCACTGAAGCTTTCTTT; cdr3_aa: CASNQGSTEAFF